This T cell receptor beta chain was retrieved from a study of T cell responses to AZD1222 COVID-19 vaccine. From germline, CDR1 is LNHNV and CDR2 YYDKDF (reference sequence). The CDR3 is 17 amino acids. V lost 1 base to trimming and J lost 5 bases, with 19 bases between them. This clone was seen more than once but under ten times. Sequencing used immunoSEQ multiplex PCR; TCRdb keeps in-frame clones, though not all of them. The sample records 90,000 to 120,000 clones, 89% being singletons. This chain links TRBV15 with TRBJ2-3; D gene ambiguous. This material consisted of peripheral blood, taken on day 0 of AZD1222 vaccination. The TCR comes from an adult in good health. The chain's CDR3 is CATSRVWFQVVRDTQYF. DNA of the CDR3: TGTGCCACCAGCAGAGTTTGGTTTCAGGTTGTAAGAGATACGCAGTATTTT. The full variable domain, with the rest looked up from reference TRBV15 and TRBJ2-3, is DAMVIQNPRYQVTQFGKPVTLSCSQTLNHNVMYWYQQKSSQAPKLLFHYYDKDFNNEADTPDNFQSRRPNTSFCFLDIRSPGLGDTAMYLCATSRVWFQVVRDTQYFGPGTRLTVL.